The T cell receptor (beta chain) described here comes from a study of blood T cell repertoires in COVID-19. Study-level information: Sources were T cells, B-cell-depleted T cells, or PBMCs; the material itself was cDNA or gDNA.

CDR1 SGHRS and CDR2 YFSETQ come from the germline V gene. This CDR3 contains 17 residues. The V gene end was trimmed by 4 bases and the J gene end by 0 bases; junction bases not matched to a gene: 9. Method: immunoSEQ multiplex PCR; TCRdb's copy keeps in-frame clones and lacks some. The data hold tens of thousands of clones, with around nine tenths observed a single time. J is TRBJ2-3 and V is TRBV5-1; 9 nucleotides match TRBD2. Material: peripheral blood. This TCR was sampled from a human donor in a cohort sampled during active COVID-19. The CDR3 sequence is CASSPHVSGRSTDTQYF. CDR3 DNA: TGCGCCAGCAGCCCACACGTTAGCGGGAGAAGCACAGATACGCAGTATTTT.